One sample yielded the 29 T cell receptor beta chains listed below, sequenced in a study of vaccination and CD4 T cells after COVID-19 (dated by TCRdb to between 2020 and 2023). The antigens of these receptors remain unknown. The treatment or condition label for this specimen denotes: roughly ten-day PBMC culture with coronavirus spike peptide pools or control peptides (ViraFEST assay). Libraries were built with PCR. This sample was sequenced with an Illumina iSeq 100. TCR sequencing of DNA from cultured CD4+ T cells used the Oncomine TCR Beta short-read assay at the Johns Hopkins FTIC core. TCRdb trimmed the raw reads at Q25, called clones with MiXCR and kept productive beta chains. Records with the same CDR3 protein are collapsed into one entry carrying the most frequent genes and DNA. Present in this sample are 10,000 to 15,000 distinct CDR3 sequences, around 70% of which were seen just once. The ten largest make up about 8.6% of the sample.

This specimen consisted of CD4+ T cells from blood, cultured in vitro, obtained after SARS-CoV-2 vaccination. The receptors come from a human donor who received a COVID-19 vaccine.

V gene TRBV6-5 combines with J gene TRBJ2-3; 7 bases agree with TRBD2. CDR1 is MNHEY and CDR2 is SVGAGI in the germline V gene. CDR3 length equals 18 residues. J gave up 0 bases and V 4 bases, and 13 bases lay outside the gene matches. DNA for the CDR3: TGTGCCAGCAGTTTCCGAATGAGCGGGGCCGGTAGCACAGATACGCAGTATTTT. It yields the protein CASSFRMSGAGSTDTQYF.

The V gene is TRBV6-1, the J gene TRBJ2-3; 9 nucleotides match TRBD1. Germline V CDR1 and CDR2: MNHNS, SASEGT. Losses at the gene ends were 11 bases for V and 2 bases for J; bases not matched to a gene: 11. The CDR3 has 15 amino acids. CDR3 sequence: CAVLQGDRVTDTQYF. Here the CDR3 DNA reads TGTGCCGTCCTGCAGGGGGACAGGGTCACAGATACGCAGTATTTT.

The chain recombines TRBV12-3 or TRBV12-4 with TRBJ1-5; no reliable D call. The length of the CDR3 is 12 residues. Trimming shortened V by 7 bases and J by 4 bases, and 8 bases separated the two germline ends. The CDR3 DNA sequence: TGTGCCAGCACCGGGGATAATCAGCCCCAGCATTTT. As protein: CASTGDNQPQHF.

V usage is TRBV11-2 and J usage is TRBJ1-5; 7 nucleotides align to TRBD1. Germline values: CDR1 SGHAT, CDR2 FQNNGV. This CDR3 is 15 amino acids long. Trimming cost V 2 bases and J 1 base; bases outside gene matches: 2. The CDR3 DNA is TGTGCCAGCAGCTTACAGGGACAGAGCAATCAGCCCCAGCATTTT. It yields the protein CASSLQGQSNQPQHF.

This chain joins TRBV7-2 and TRBJ2-5, with D possibly TRBD1 on 5 matching bases. This CDR3 contains 14 residues. The V gene lost 4 bases and the J gene lost 5 bases, with 14 bases spanning the gap. Germline loops: CDR1 SGHTA, CDR2 FQGNSA. CDR3 bases: TGTGCCAGCAGCTGGAATCAGGGTCGGGAGACCCAGTACTTC. Translated, it gives CASSWNQGRETQYF.

This clonotype occurred a few times. This chain joins TRBV6-1 and TRBJ2-5; 7 positions match TRBD1. Trimming at V came to 7 bases and at J to 2 bases, leaving 7 bases not matched to a gene. This CDR3 has 14 residues. Germline V gene sequence: CDR1 MNHNS, CDR2 SASEGT. The CDR3 DNA reads as TGTGCCAGCACCTCAGACAGGGATCAAGAGACCCAGTACTTC. Translated, it gives CASTSDRDQETQYF.

This clonotype was picked up a small number of times. V gene TRBV30 combines with J gene TRBJ2-3; 10 bases match TRBD2. CDR3 size: 16 residues. V dropped 0 bases and J dropped 6; count of bases not matched to a gene: 9. The germline gives CDR1 GTSNPN, CDR2 SVGIG (reference sequence). CDR3 protein: CAWSVGLADTPDTQYF. DNA of the CDR3: TGTGCCTGGAGTGTTGGACTAGCGGATACCCCGGATACGCAGTATTTT.

CDR3 residues: CSVNSGAYEQYF. As DNA, the CDR3 is TGCAGCGTCAACTCCGGGGCCTACGAGCAGTACTTC. The chain joins TRBV29-1 to TRBJ2-7; D may be TRBD2 (5 bases). CDR1 and CDR2 from the germline V gene are SQVTM and ANQGSEA. Trimming pared 6 bases from V and 2 bases from J, leaving 11 bases between. This CDR3 has 12 residues.

The V gene is TRBV20-1, the J gene TRBJ1-2; TRBD1 might be the D (5 bases). Germline V CDR1 and CDR2: DFQATT, SNEGSKA (reference sequence). V gave up 4 bases and J gave up 1 base, with 13 bases separating them. The CDR3 extends over 14 amino acids. CDR3 DNA sequence: TGCAGTGCTACCAGGGATGATCGTAACTATGGCTACACCTTC. As protein: CSATRDDRNYGYTF.

This clonotype was seen just once. The chain has TRBV10-3 and TRBJ1-6; maybe TRBD1 (5 bases). CDR3 length: 15 amino acids. Germline V gives CDR1 ENHRY, CDR2 SYGVKD. V shed 4 bases and J shed 3 bases, with 10 bases lying between them. CDR3 region: CAISGGTDYNSPLHF. The CDR3 coding sequence is TGTGCCATCAGTGGTGGGACGGACTATAATTCACCCCTCCACTTT.

The chain employs TRBV19 and TRBJ1-5; weak D call: TRBD1 (5 bases). Germline V gene sequence: CDR1 LNHDA, CDR2 SQIVND (reference sequence). This CDR3 has 13 residues. Trimming left V 6 bases short and J 9 bases short, with 15 bases between. CDR3 sequence: CASSPGHLGPQHF. The DNA for the CDR3 is TGTGCCAGTAGCCCCGGACACCTCGGGCCCCAGCATTTT.

This clonotype has just a few counts. V usage is TRBV7-2 and J usage is TRBJ2-2; D might be TRBD2 (7 bases). V lost 2 bases and J lost 6, with 13 bases in between. The CDR3 runs 15 residues. Germline CDR1 is SGHTA and CDR2 is FQGNSA. Here the CDR3 reads CASSLFSGGAGELFF. CDR3 nucleotide sequence: TGTGCCAGCAGCTTATTCTCGGGGGGCGCCGGGGAGCTGTTTTTT.

V gene TRBV14 combines with J gene TRBJ2-1; D remains unclear. Trimming took off 0 bases at V and 10 bases at J, with 10 bases between the two ends. This CDR3 has 13 amino acids. Germline V gene data show CDR1 as SGHDN and CDR2 as FVKESK. CDR3 loop: CASSQERFTEQFF. DNA of the CDR3: TGTGCCAGCAGCCAAGAACGTTTTACAGAGCAGTTCTTC.

The gene calls are TRBV7-2 and TRBJ1-5; D is perhaps TRBD1 (6 bases). The CDR3 spans 15 residues. V lost 1 base to trimming and J lost 6 bases, with 13 bases between them. The germline V gene encodes CDR1 SGHTA and CDR2 FQGNSA. CDR3 coding DNA: TGTGCCAGCAGCTTAGGGGGGATGACAGGTCAGCCCCAGCATTTT. Protein sequence: CASSLGGMTGQPQHF.

The V gene is TRBV15, the J gene TRBJ2-5; D might be TRBD1 (6 bases). The CDR3 is 16 amino acids. The germline V and J ends were trimmed by 0 bases and 3 bases, with 14 bases remaining between them. From germline, CDR1 is LNHNV and CDR2 YYDKDF (reference sequence). The CDR3 DNA sequence: TGTGCCACCAGCAGAGATTGGCAGGGGATAGAAGAGACCCAGTACTTC. Residues: CATSRDWQGIEETQYF. The entire variable domain, with the rest obtained from reference TRBV15 and TRBJ2-5, is as follows: DAMVIQNPRYQVTQFGKPVTLSCSQTLNHNVMYWYQQKSSQAPKLLFHYYDKDFNNEADTPDNFQSRRPNTSFCFLDIRSPGLGDTAMYLCATSRDWQGIEETQYFGPGTRLLVL.

V gene TRBV19 combines with J gene TRBJ2-2; possible D gene TRBD1, 5 bases. From germline, CDR1 is LNHDA and CDR2 SQIVND (reference sequence). Trimming removed 4 bases at V and 4 bases at J, with 16 bases between. This CDR3 contains 16 residues. CDR3 region: CASSRIQGSSTGELFF. The CDR3 coding sequence is TGTGCCAGTAGTAGGATCCAGGGTTCGTCCACCGGGGAGCTGTTTTTT.

This clonotype was detected only once. The chain employs TRBV12-3 or TRBV12-4 and TRBJ2-3, with 7 bases fitting TRBD1. CDR3 size: 16 residues. Trimming removed 1 base from V and 6 bases from J; junction bases left unmatched: 10. The DNA of the CDR3 is TGTGCCAGCAGTTTAGGTCTAGGGGGCTATTTGGATACGCAGTATTTT. Translating it yields CASSLGLGGYLDTQYF.

The chain links TRBV6-1 to TRBJ1-5, with no clear D. The V and J ends lost 5 bases and 1 base respectively, with 12 bases between them. Germline loops: CDR1 MNHNS, CDR2 SASEGT. This CDR3 contains 15 residues. The CDR3 region has the DNA TGTGCCAGCAGTCGCACCTGGCAGAGCAATCAGCCCCAGCATTTT. Its translation: CASSRTWQSNQPQHF.

In its sample, this clonotype was seen a few times. V and J are TRBV20-1 and TRBJ1-6, with D hard to call. V lost 0 bases and J 9 bases, leaving 15 bases between the germline ends. The CDR3 consists of 15 residues. Germline assignment: CDR1 DFQATT and CDR2 SNEGSKA (reference sequence). CDR3: CSARDPRVQFSPLHF. Here the CDR3 DNA reads TGCAGTGCTAGAGATCCGAGGGTCCAGTTTTCACCCCTCCACTTT.

The chain uses TRBV20-1 and TRBJ2-3; D unclear. V dropped 0 bases and J dropped 5 bases, with 6 bases sitting between them. Germline CDR1 DFQATT, CDR2 SNEGSKA (reference sequence). The CDR3 has 12 residues. The CDR3 spells CSARDIRDTQYF. The CDR3 coding sequence is TGCAGTGCTAGAGATATTAGAGATACGCAGTATTTT.

The rearrangement joins TRBV2 to TRBJ2-3; 12 bases fit TRBD1. Trimming at V came to 8 bases and at J to 6 bases, leaving 9 bases not matched to a gene. The germline gives CDR1 SNHLY, CDR2 FYNNEI. The length of the CDR3 is 15 residues. The CDR3 DNA reads as TGTGCCAGCGCGGTGGGGACAGGGGGCCCCGATACGCAGTATTTT. Protein sequence: CASAVGTGGPDTQYF.

The chain combines TRBV12-3 or TRBV12-4 with TRBJ1-5; TRBD1 agrees at 8 bases. The CDR3 covers 16 residues. V gave up 5 bases and J gave up 7 bases; unmatched junction bases: 13. The CDR3 coding sequence is TGTGCCAGCAGTCCGACAATCGACAGGGGAGGCCAGCCCCAGCATTTT. This sequence encodes CASSPTIDRGGQPQHF.

This sequence joins TRBV10-3 and TRBJ2-1; perhaps TRBD1 as D (5 bases). Trimming shortened V by 10 bases and J by 0 bases, and 13 bases separated the two germline ends. The CDR3 has 14 amino acids. From germline, CDR1 is ENHRY and CDR2 SYGVKD. CDR3 sequence: CATDGASSYNEQFF. CDR3 DNA: TGTGCCACCGATGGGGCTAGCTCCTACAATGAGCAGTTCTTC.

The chain couples TRBV6-1 to TRBJ1-2; TRBD1 agrees at 7 bases. The CDR3 has 15 residues. The V gene end was trimmed by 7 bases and the J gene end by 4 bases; junction bases not matched to a gene: 12. Germline assignment: CDR1 MNHNS and CDR2 SASEGT. In DNA, the CDR3 is TGTGCCAGCATGAGGACAGGTAGTAACCGCTATGGCTACACCTTC. Translating it yields CASMRTGSNRYGYTF.

This clonotype was seen only once. This rearrangement joins TRBV20-1 to TRBJ2-7; possibly TRBD2 for D (7 bases). Germline assignment: CDR1 DFQATT and CDR2 SNEGSKA (reference sequence). This CDR3 is 12 amino acids long. V lost 4 bases and J lost 7, with 14 bases in between. The CDR3 reads CSAKGGAQEQYF. As DNA, the CDR3 is TGCAGTGCTAAGGGGGGGGCTCAGGAGCAGTACTTC.

The chain has TRBV11-3 and TRBJ2-3, with 7 bases matching TRBD2. V gave up 4 bases and J gave up 4 bases; unmatched junction bases: 14. The CDR3 sequence is 17 residues long. CDR1 and CDR2 from the germline V gene are SGHNT and YENEEA. For the CDR3, the DNA is TGTGCCAGCAGCTCCCCGGTCCCGAGACTAGCACCAGATACGCAGTATTTT. Its translation is CASSSPVPRLAPDTQYF. Full variable domain (missing parts from reference TRBV11-3 and TRBJ2-3): EAGVVQSPRYKIIEKKQPVAFWCNPISGHNTLYWYLQNLGQGPELLIRYENEEAVDDSQLPKDRFSAERLKGVDSTLKIQPAELGDSAVYLCASSSPVPRLAPDTQYFGPGTRLTVL.

This clonotype was detected a few times. In nucleotides, the CDR3 is TGTGCCAGCAGATTCCGTCGGGACTCTAACTATGGCTACACCTTC. This gives the protein CASRFRRDSNYGYTF. This chain connects TRBV6-1 to TRBJ1-2; the D gene is possibly TRBD1 (5 bases). Trimming pared 6 bases from V and 0 bases from J, leaving 14 bases between. CDR1 MNHNS and CDR2 SASEGT come from the germline V gene. The CDR3 is made up of 15 amino acids.

This chain links TRBV10-3 with TRBJ1-1; no clear D gene. This CDR3 has 14 residues. Trimming took off 3 bases at V and 0 bases at J, with 8 bases between the two ends. From germline, CDR1 is ENHRY and CDR2 SYGVKD. The CDR3 DNA sequence: TGTGCCATCAGTGAAAGTGGGGTGAACACTGAAGCTTTCTTT. Its protein product is CAISESGVNTEAFF.

V and J are TRBV20-1 and TRBJ2-1; TRBD2 matches 11 bases. This CDR3 region has 15 residues. Germline values: CDR1 DFQATT, CDR2 SNEGSKA (reference sequence). The ends lost 6 bases at V and 4 bases at J; junction bases unmatched: 8. CDR3 amino acids: CSAASGGIDYNEQFF. CDR3 in DNA: TGCAGTGCGGCTAGCGGGGGGATCGATTACAATGAGCAGTTCTTC.